The rows below give T cell receptor beta chains drawn from one sample of a study of T cell repertoires in ileal Crohn's disease. Clones were sequenced by immunoSEQ multiplex PCR, and TCRdb holds only the in-frame ones, with some missing. The sample yields about 3,300 clones, approximately 93% seen once. The sequencing input was ileal tissue. The source of these receptors is an adult with Crohn's disease. CDR3s include the opening cysteine and the closing phenylalanine or tryptophan. The order of the fields is clone size, V gene, CDR3 protein. Size is omitted from some rows. Given values are once, few, many or a class for expanded clones.

clone_size: .; v_call: TRBV4-3; cdr3_aa: CASSQDHGSGANVLTF
clone_size: .; v_call: TRBV7-2; cdr3_aa: CASSLRGAEKLFF
clone_size: .; v_call: TRBV5-1; cdr3_aa: CASSLVSSGSDEQLF
clone_size: .; v_call: TRBV15; cdr3_aa: CATSRDEATYQPQHF
clone_size: .; v_call: TRBV5-5; cdr3_aa: CASSYGSYGYTF
clone_size: .; v_call: TRBV4-3; cdr3_aa: CASSPRAGSGRVAGELFF
clone_size: .; v_call: TRBV6-1; cdr3_aa: CASSESDTTYNEQFF
clone_size: .; v_call: TRBV11-2; cdr3_aa: CASSRGDQETQYF
clone_size: .; v_call: TRBV5-4; cdr3_aa: CASSSGTGGSGGTQYF
clone_size: .; v_call: TRBV5-1; cdr3_aa: CASSTAAYNEQFF
clone_size: .; v_call: TRBV4-3; cdr3_aa: CASSQGRGDTQYF
clone_size: once; v_call: TRBV4-3; cdr3_aa: CASSQDLGQGAYNEQFF
clone_size: few; v_call: TRBV18; cdr3_aa: CASSPYQGGTEAFF